This T cell receptor beta chain was sequenced in a study of technical replicates of blood from several donors (dated by TCRdb to about 2017). Here V drops 5 bases and J drops 1 base, and the junction holds 4 bases not matched to any gene. The CDR3, from cysteine to phenylalanine, totals 16 residues. Kept here is only the CDR3 DNA, which spans 48 bases and is read in frame from base 1. The germline V gene (reference sequence) specifies SGHNT as CDR1 and YYREEE as CDR2. A note on this clone: It has no known antigen specificity. Per-base quality was not reported, and no clone a single base away is much larger than it.

Library preparation employed the immunoSEQ multiplex PCR assay. This is the immuneACCESS table as TCRdb keeps it, with only in-frame sequences that have V and J called. A part of the clones is gone; compared with another copy, unresolved V genes explain less than half, and the rest is unexplained. In all, the sample holds under 85,000 clones, and 93% of those were seen once. The ten largest account for 0.35% to 0.45% of the sample. Sequenced input: T cells isolated from PBMCs. This clonotype was obtained from a human donor in good health. The chain uses TRBV5-4 and TRBJ2-1; TRBD1 fits 12 bases in the junction. The DNA sequence reads TGTGCCAGCAGAAGGGACAGGGGGCAATCCTACAATGAGCAGTTCTTC. Its translation is CASRRDRGQSYNEQFF.